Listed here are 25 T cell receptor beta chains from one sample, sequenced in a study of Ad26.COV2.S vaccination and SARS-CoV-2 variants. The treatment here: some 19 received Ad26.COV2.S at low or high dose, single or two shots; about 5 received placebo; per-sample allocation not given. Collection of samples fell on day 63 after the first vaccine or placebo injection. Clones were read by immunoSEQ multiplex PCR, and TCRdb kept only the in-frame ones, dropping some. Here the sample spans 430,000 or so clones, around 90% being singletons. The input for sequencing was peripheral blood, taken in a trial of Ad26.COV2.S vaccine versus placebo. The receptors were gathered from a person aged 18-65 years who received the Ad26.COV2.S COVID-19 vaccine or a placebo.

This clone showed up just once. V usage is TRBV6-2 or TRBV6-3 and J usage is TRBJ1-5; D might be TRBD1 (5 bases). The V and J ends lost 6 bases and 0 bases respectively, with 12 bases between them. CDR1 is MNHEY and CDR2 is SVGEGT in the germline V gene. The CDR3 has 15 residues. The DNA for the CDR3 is TGTGCCAGCAGCAAGACAGCGTATAGCAATCAGCCCCAGCATTTT. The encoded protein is CASSKTAYSNQPQHF.

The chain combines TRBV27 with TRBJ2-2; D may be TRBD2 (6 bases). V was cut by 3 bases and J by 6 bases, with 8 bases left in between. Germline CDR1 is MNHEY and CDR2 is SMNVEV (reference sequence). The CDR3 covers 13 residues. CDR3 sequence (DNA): TGTGCCAGCAGTTTGACTAGACCCGGGGAGCTGTTTTTT. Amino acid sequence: CASSLTRPGELFF.

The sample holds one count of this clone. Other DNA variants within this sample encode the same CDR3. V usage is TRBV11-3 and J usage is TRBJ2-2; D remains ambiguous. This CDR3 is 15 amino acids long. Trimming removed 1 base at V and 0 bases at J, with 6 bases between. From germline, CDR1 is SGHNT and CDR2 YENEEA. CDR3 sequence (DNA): TGTGCCAGCAGCTTAGTTGGGACGAACACCGGGGAGCTGTTTTTT. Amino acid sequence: CASSLVGTNTGELFF.

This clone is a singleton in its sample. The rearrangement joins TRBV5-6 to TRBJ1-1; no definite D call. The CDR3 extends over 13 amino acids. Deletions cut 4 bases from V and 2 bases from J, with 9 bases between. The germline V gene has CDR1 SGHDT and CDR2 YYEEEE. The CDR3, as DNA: TGTGCCAGCAGCCCAGAGAGCAACACTGAAGCTTTCTTT. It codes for CASSPESNTEAFF.

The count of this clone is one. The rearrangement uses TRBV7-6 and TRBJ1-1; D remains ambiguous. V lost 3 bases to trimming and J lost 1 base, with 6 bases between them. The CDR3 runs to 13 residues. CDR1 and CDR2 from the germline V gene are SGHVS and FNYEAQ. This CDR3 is CASSFPGNTEAFF. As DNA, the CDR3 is TGTGCCAGCAGCTTTCCGGGGAACACTGAAGCTTTCTTT.

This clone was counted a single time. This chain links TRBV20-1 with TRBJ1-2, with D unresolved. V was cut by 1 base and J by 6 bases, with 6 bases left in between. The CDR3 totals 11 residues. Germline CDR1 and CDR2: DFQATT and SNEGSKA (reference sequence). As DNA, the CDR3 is TGCAGTGCTAGAGCACAGCATGGCTACACCTTC. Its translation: CSARAQHGYTF.

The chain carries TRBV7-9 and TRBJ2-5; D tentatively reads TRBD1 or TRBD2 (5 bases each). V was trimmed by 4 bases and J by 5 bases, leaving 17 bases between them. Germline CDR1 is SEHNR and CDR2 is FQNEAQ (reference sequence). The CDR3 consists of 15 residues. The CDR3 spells CASSSLRLEGETQYF. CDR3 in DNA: TGTGCCAGCAGCTCTCTGCGGCTTGAGGGGGAGACCCAGTACTTC.

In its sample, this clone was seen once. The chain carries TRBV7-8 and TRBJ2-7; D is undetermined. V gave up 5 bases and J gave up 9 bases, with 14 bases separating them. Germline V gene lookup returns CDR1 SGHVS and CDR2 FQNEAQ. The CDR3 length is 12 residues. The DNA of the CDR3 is TGTGCCAGCAGCCCCGGCACCAAGAGGCAGTACTTC. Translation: CASSPGTKRQYF.

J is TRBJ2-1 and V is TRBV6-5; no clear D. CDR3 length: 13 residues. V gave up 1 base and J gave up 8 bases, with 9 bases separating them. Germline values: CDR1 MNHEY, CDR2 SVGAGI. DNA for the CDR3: TGTGCCAGCAGTTACTACCAGGAGTATGAGCAGTTCTTC. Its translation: CASSYYQEYEQFF.

Written as DNA, the CDR3 is TGTGCCAGTAGTCCAACTAGCGGGAGTTTGGTTACCGGGGAGCTGTTTTTT. Translating gives CASSPTSGSLVTGELFF. The rearrangement uses TRBV19 and TRBJ2-2; 11 nucleotides match TRBD2. Germline CDR1 LNHDA, CDR2 SQIVND (reference sequence). V shed 5 bases and J 5 bases; nucleotides not matched to a gene: 10. This CDR3 comprises 17 residues. The full variable domain, its missing parts supplied by reference TRBV19 and TRBJ2-2, is DGGITQSPKYLFRKEGQNVTLSCEQNLNHDAMYWYRQDPGQGLRLIYYSQIVNDFQKGDIAEGYSVSREKKESFPLTVTSAQKNPTAFYLCASSPTSGSLVTGELFFGEGSRLTVL.

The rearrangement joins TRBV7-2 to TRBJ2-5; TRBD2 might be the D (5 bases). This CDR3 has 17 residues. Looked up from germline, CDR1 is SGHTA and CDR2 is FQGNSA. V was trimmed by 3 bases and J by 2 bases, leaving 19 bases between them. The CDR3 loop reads CASSFSPPGGGQETQYF. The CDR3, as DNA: TGTGCCAGCAGCTTCTCCCCACCTGGAGGTGGGCAAGAGACCCAGTACTTC.

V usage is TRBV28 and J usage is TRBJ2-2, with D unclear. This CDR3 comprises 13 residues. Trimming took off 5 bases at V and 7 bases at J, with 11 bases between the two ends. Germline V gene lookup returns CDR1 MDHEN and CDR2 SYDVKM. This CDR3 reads CASSDIPFGELFF. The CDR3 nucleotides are TGTGCCAGCAGTGACATCCCTTTCGGGGAGCTGTTTTTT.

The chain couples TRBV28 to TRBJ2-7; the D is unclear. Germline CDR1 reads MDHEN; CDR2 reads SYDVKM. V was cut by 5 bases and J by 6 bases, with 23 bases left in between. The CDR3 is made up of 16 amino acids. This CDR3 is CASSTYVEGDWSEQYF. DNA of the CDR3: TGTGCCAGCAGTACTTACGTGGAAGGAGACTGGTCCGAGCAGTACTTC.

The chain's CDR3 is CASSLGDRGGGYTF. The CDR3 DNA reads TGTGCCAGCAGCTTAGGGGACAGGGGCGGAGGCTACACCTTC. This rearrangement joins TRBV13 to TRBJ1-2; 9 positions match TRBD1. The CDR3 totals 14 residues. Trimming took 0 bases from V and 8 from J; bases not matched to a gene: 4. Germline assignment: CDR1 PRHDT and CDR2 FYEKMQ (reference sequence).

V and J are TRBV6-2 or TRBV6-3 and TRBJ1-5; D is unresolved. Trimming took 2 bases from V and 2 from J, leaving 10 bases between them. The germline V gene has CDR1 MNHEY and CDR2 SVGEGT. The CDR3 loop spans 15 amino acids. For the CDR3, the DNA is TGTGCCAGCAGTTACGAGGCCGGAGGCAATCAGCCCCAGCATTTT. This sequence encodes CASSYEAGGNQPQHF.

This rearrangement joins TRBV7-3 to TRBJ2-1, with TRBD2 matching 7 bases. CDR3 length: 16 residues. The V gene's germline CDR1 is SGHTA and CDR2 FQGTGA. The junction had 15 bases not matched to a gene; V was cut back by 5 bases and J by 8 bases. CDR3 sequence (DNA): TGTGCCAGCAGCCCGGGTGGGGCGGGAGCGTGGGATGAGCAGTTCTTC. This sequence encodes CASSPGGAGAWDEQFF.

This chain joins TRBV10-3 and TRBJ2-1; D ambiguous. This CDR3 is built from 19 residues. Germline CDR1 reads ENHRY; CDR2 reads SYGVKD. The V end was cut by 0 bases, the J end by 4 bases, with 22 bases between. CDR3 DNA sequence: TGTGCCATCAGTGAGTCGGTGACTCGAGTGACCGGAAATTACAATGAGCAGTTCTTC. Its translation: CAISESVTRVTGNYNEQFF.

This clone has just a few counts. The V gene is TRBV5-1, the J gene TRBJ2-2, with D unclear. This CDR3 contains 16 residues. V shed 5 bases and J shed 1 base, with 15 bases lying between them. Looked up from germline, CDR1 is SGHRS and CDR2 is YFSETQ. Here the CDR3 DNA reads TGCGCCAGCAGATCCTTCTACAGTGAGAACACCGGGGAGCTGTTTTTT. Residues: CASRSFYSENTGELFF.

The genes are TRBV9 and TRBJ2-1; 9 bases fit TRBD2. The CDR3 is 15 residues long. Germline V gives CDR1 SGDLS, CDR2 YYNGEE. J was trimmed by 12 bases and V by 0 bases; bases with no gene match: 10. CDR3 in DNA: TGTGCCAGCAGCGTAGGGTCTAGCGGGAACGGGGGGCAGTTCTTC. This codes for CASSVGSSGNGGQFF.

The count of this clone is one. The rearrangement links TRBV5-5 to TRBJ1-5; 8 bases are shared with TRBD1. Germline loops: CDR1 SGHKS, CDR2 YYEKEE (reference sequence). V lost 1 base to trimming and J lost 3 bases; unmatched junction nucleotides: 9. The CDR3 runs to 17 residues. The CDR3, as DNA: TGTGCCAGCAGCTTGAGACCTGCAGGGGGCCTCAATCAGCCCCAGCATTTT. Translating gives CASSLRPAGGLNQPQHF.

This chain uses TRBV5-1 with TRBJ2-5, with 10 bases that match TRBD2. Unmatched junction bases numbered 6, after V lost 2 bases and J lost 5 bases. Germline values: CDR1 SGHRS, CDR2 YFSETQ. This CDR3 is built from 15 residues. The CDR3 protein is CASSLSSGSGETQYF. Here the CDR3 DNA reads TGCGCCAGCAGCTTATCTAGCGGGAGTGGCGAGACCCAGTACTTC.

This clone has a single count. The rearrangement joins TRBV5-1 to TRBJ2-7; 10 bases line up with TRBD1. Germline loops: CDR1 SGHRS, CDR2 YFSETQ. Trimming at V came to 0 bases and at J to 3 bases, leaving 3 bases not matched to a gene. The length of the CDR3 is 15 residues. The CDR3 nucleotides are TGCGCCAGCAGCTTGGTTTGGGACAGGGGCTACGAGCAGTACTTC. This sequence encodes CASSLVWDRGYEQYF.

Here the CDR3 DNA reads TGTGCCAGCAGCGTAGCTCGGATTTTAAGCACAGATACGCAGTATTTT. Translation: CASSVARILSTDTQYF. V is TRBV9 and J is TRBJ2-3; no firm D call. The germline CDR1 and CDR2 sequences are SGDLS and YYNGEE. V lost 0 bases and J 0 bases, leaving 11 bases between the germline ends. The CDR3 sequence is 16 residues long.

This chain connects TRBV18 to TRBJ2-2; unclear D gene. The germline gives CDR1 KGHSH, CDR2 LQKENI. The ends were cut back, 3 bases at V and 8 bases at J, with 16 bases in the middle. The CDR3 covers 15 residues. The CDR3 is CASSPASRHRGELFF. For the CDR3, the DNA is TGTGCCAGCTCACCGGCTTCCAGACACCGAGGGGAGCTGTTTTTT.

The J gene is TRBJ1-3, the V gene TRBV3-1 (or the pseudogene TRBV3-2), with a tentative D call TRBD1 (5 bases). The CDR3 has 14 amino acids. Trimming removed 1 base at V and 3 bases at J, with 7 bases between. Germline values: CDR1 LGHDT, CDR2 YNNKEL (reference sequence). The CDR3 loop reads CASSQGDFGNTIYF. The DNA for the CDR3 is TGTGCCAGCAGCCAAGGGGACTTTGGAAACACCATATATTTT.